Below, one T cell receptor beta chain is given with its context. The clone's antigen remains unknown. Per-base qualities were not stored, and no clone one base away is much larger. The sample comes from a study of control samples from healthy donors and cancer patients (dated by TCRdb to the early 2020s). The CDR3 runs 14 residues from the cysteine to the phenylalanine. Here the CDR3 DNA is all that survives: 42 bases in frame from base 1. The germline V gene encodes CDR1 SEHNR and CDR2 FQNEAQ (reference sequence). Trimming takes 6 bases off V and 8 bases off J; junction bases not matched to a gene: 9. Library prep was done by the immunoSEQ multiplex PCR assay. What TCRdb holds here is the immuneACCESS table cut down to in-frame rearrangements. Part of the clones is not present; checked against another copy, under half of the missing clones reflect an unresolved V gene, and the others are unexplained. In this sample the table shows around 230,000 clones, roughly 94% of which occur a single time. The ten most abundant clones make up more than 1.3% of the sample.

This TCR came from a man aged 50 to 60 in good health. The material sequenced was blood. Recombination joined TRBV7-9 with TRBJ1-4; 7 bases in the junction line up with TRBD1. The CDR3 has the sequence CASSIRTGSEKLFF. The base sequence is TGTGCCAGCAGTATTAGGACAGGTTCGGAAAAACTGTTTTTT.